What follows are 5 T cell receptor beta chains derived from one specimen sequenced in a study of blood T cell repertoires in COVID-19. Clones were sequenced by immunoSEQ multiplex PCR, and TCRdb holds only the in-frame ones, with some missing. Among about 34,000 clones listed, about 80% were seen once. Sequenced sample: peripheral blood. Receptor source: a woman between 65 and 79 years old with acute or convalescent COVID-19.

The chain is built from TRBV3-1 (or the pseudogene TRBV3-2) and TRBJ2-7; 7 nucleotides align to TRBD2. V gave up 0 bases and J gave up 5 bases; unmatched junction bases: 7. The CDR3 is 15 residues long. Germline CDR1 and CDR2: LGHDT and YNNKEL (reference sequence). CDR3 region: CASSQDGRELNEQYF. DNA of the CDR3: TGTGCCAGCAGCCAAGATGGGAGGGAGCTGAACGAGCAGTACTTC.

This chain connects TRBV12-3 or TRBV12-4 to TRBJ1-1; D might be TRBD1 (5 bases). The CDR3 totals 12 residues. Trimming left V 3 bases short and J 10 bases short, with 12 bases between. The CDR3 loop is CASSFRGQGAFF. Written as DNA, the CDR3 is TGTGCCAGCAGTTTTAGGGGTCAGGGAGCTTTCTTT.

CDR3 nucleotide sequence: TGTGCCAGCTCCCAGACAGAAAACCTTAGAAACACCATATATTTT. It is translated as CASSQTENLRNTIYF. This chain uses TRBV7-9 with TRBJ1-3; D is perhaps TRBD1 (5 bases). V shed 8 bases and J shed 5 bases, with 19 bases lying between them. The germline CDR1 and CDR2 sequences are SEHNR and FQNEAQ (reference sequence). The CDR3 loop spans 15 amino acids.

The CDR3 reads CATTPTLAGDPYEQYF. CDR3 DNA: TGTGCCACCACTCCGACGCTGGCGGGGGATCCCTACGAGCAGTACTTC. The chain links TRBV28 to TRBJ2-7, with 7 bases aligning to TRBD2. CDR1 MDHEN and CDR2 SYDVKM come from the germline V gene. This CDR3 is 16 amino acids long. V lost 10 bases, J lost 2 bases, and 17 bases stayed unmatched.

This clone was detected only once. The chain uses TRBV18 and TRBJ2-2, with D unclear. The CDR3 runs to 16 residues. Deletions cut 0 bases from V and 0 bases from J, with 8 bases between. Germline CDR1 is KGHSH and CDR2 is LQKENI. The CDR3 bases are TGTGCCAGCTCACCACCTACTTATCCGAACACCGGGGAGCTGTTTTTT. It translates to CASSPPTYPNTGELFF.